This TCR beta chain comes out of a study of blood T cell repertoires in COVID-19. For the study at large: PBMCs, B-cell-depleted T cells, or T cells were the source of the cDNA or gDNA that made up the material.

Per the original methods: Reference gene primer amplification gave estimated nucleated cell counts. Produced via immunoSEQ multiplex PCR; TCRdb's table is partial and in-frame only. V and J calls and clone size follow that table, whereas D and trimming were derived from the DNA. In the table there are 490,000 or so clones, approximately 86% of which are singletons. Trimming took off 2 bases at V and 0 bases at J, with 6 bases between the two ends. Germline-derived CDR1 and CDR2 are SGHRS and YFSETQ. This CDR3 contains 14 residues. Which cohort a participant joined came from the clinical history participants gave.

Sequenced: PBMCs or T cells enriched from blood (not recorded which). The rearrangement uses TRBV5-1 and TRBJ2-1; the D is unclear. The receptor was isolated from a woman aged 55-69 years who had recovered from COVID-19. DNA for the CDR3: TGCGCCAGCAGCTTCCGTAGCTCCTACAATGAGCAGTTCTTC. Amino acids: CASSFRSSYNEQFF. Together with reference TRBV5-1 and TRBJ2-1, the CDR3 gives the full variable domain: KAGVTQTPRYLIKTRGQQVTLSCSPISGHRSVSWYQQTPGQGLQFLFEYFSETQRNKGNFPGRFSGRQFSNSRSEMNVSTLELGDSALYLCASSFRSSYNEQFFGPGTRLTVL.